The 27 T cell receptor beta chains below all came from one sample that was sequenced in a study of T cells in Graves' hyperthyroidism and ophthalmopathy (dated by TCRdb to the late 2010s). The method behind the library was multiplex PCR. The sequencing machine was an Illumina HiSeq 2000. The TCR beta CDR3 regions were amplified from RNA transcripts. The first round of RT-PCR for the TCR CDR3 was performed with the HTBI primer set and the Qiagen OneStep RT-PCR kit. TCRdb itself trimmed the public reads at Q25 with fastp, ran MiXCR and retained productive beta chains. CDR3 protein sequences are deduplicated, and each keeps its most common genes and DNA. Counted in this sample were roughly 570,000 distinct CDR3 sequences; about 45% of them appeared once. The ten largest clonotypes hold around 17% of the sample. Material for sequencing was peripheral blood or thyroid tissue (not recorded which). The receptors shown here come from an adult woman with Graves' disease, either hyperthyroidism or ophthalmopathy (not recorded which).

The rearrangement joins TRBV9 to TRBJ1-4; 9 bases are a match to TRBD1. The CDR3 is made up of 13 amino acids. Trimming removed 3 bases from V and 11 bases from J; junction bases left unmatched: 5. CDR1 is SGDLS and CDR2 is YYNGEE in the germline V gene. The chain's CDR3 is CASSEGQGWKLFF. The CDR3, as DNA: TGTGCCAGCAGCGAGGGACAGGGTTGGAAACTGTTTTTT. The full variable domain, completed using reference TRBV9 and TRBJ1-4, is DSGVTQTPKHLITATGQRVTLRCSPRSGDLSVYWYQQSLDQGLQFLIQYYNGEERAKGNILERFSAQQFPDLHSELNLSSLELGDSALYFCASSEGQGWKLFFGSGTQLSVL.

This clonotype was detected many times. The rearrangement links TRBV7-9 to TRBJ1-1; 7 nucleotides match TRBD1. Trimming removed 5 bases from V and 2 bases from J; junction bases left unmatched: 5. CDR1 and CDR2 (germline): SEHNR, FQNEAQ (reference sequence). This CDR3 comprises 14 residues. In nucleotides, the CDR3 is TGTGCCAGCAGCCCTCGGGACAGCAACACTGAAGCTTTCTTT. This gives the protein CASSPRDSNTEAFF.

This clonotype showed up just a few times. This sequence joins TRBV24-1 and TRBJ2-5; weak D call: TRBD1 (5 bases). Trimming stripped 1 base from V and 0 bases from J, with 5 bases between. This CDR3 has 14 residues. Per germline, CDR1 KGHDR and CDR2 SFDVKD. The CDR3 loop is CATSDFRDQETQYF. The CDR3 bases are TGTGCCACCAGTGATTTCAGGGACCAAGAGACCCAGTACTTC.

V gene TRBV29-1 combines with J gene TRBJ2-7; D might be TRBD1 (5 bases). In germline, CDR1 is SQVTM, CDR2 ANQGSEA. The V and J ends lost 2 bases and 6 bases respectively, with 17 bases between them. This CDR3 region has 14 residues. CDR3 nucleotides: TGCAGCGTTGAATATGGGGCCCCTTTGGGCGAGCAGTACTTC. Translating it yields CSVEYGAPLGEQYF.

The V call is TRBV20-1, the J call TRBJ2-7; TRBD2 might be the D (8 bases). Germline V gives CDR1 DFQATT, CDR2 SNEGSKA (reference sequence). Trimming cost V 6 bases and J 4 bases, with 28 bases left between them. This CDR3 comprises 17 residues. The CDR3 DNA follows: TGCAGTGCCAGCAGGGGGGTAGCGGGACCCAGTCCTTACGAGCAGTACTTC. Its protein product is CSASRGVAGPSPYEQYF.

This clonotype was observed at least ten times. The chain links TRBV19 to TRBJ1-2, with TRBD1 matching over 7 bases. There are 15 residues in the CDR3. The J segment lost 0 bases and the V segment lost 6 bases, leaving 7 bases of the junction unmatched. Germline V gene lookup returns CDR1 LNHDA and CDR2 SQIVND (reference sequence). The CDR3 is CASSTGTDTNYGYTF. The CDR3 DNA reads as TGTGCCAGTAGCACCGGGACAGACACTAACTATGGCTACACCTTC.

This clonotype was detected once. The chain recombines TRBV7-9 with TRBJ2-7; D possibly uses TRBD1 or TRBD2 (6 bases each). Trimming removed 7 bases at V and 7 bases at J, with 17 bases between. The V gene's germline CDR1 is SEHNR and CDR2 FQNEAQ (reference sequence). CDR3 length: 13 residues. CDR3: CASKPDRRGEQYF. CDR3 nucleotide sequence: TGTGCCAGCAAACCCGACAGGAGGGGGGAGCAGTACTTC.

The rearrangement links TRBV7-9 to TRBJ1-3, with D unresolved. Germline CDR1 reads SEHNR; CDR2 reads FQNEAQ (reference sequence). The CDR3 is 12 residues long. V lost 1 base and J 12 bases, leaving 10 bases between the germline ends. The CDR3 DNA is TGTGCCAGCAGCTTAGTACCCAGGCACATATATTTT. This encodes CASSLVPRHIYF.

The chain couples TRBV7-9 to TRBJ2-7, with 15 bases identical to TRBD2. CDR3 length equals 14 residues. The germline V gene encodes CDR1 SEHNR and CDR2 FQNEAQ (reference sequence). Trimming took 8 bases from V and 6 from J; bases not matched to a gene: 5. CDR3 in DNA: TGTGCCAGCGGACTAGCGGGAGGGCCCGGCGAGCAGTACTTC. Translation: CASGLAGGPGEQYF.

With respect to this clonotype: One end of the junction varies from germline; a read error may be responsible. The CDR3 loop is CASSQQTSF. The CDR3 DNA reads TGTGCCAGCAGCCAACAAACTAGCTTT. The rearrangement joins TRBV14 to TRBJ1-6; D not certain. Germline CDR1 and CDR2: SGHDN and FVKESK. The CDR3 totals 9 residues.

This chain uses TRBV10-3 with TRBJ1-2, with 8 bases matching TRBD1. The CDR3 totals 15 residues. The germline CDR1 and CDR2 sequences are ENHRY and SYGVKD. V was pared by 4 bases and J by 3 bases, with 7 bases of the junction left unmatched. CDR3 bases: TGTGCCATCAGTGCTAGGGAGGACAGGGACTATGGCTACACCTTC. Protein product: CAISAREDRDYGYTF.

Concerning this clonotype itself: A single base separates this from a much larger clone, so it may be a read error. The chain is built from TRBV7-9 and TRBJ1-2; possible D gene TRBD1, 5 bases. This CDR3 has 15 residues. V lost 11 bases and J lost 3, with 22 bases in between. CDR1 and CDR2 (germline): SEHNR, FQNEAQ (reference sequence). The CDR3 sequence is CAWSQGTGIYYGYTF. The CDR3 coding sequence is TGTGCCTGGAGTCAAGGGACCGGCATCTACTATGGCTACACCTTC.

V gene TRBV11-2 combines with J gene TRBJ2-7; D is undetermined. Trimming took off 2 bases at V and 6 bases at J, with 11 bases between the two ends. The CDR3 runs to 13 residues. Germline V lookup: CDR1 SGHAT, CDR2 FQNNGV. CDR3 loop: CASSLRLWAEQYF. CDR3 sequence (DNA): TGTGCCAGCAGCTTAAGGTTATGGGCCGAGCAGTACTTC. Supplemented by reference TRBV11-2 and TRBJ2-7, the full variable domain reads EAGVAQSPRYKIIEKRQSVAFWCNPISGHATLYWYQQILGQGPKLLIQFQNNGVVDDSQLPKDRFSAERLKGVDSTLKIQPAKLEDSAVYLCASSLRLWAEQYFGPGTRLTVT.

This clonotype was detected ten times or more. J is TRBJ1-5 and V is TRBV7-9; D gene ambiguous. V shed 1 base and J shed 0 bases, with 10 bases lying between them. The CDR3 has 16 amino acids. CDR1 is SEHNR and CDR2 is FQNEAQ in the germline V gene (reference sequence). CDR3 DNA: TGTGCCAGCAGCTTAGTGGGAGGATATAGCAATCAGCCCCAGCATTTT. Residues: CASSLVGGYSNQPQHF.

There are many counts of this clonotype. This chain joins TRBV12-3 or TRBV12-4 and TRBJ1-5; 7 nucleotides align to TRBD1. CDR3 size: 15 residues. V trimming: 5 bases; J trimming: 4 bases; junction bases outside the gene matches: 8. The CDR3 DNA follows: TGTGCCAGCAGTAGACAGGGCCTAGAAAATCAGCCCCAGCATTTT. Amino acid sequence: CASSRQGLENQPQHF.

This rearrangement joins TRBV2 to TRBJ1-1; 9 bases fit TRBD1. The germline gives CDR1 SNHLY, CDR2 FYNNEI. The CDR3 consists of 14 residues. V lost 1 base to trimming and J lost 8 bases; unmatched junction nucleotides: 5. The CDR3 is CASSEEGQGAEAFF. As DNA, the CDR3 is TGTGCCAGCAGTGAAGAGGGACAGGGAGCCGAAGCTTTCTTT. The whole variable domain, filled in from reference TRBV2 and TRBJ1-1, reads EPEVTQTPSHQVTQMGQEVILRCVPISNHLYFYWYRQILGQKVEFLVSFYNNEISEKSEIFDDQFSVERPDGSNFTLKIRSTKLEDSAMYFCASSEEGQGAEAFFGQGTRLTVV.

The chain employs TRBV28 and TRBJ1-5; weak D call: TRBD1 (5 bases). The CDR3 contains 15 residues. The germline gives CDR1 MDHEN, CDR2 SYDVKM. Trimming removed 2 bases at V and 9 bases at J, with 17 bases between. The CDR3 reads CASSLDNDSIRPQHF. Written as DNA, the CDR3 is TGTGCCAGCAGTTTAGACAATGACAGCATCAGGCCCCAGCATTTT.

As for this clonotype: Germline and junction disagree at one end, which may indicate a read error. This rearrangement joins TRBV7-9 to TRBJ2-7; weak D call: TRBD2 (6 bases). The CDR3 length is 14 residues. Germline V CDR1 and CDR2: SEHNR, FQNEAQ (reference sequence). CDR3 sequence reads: CASSAPDRRGEQYF. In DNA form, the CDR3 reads TGCGCCAGCAGCGCTCCCGACCGGCGGGGCGAGCAGTACTTC. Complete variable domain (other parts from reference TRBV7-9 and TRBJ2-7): DTGVSQNPRHKITKRGQNVTFRCDPISEHNRLYWYRQTLGQGPEFLTYFQNEAQLEKSRLLSDRFSAERPKGSFSTLEIQRTEQGDSAMYLCASSAPDRRGEQYFGPGTRLTVT.

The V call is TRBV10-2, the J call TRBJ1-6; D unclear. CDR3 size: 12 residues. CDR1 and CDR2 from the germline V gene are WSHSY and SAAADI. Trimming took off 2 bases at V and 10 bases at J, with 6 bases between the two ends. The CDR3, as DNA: TGCGCCAGCAGTGAGATGGGGTCACCCCTCCACTTT. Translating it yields CASSEMGSPLHF.

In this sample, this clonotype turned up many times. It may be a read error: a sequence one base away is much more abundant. In nucleotides, the CDR3 is TGTGCCAGCAGCTCCGGACAGGGACGCACTGAAGCTTTCTTT. Protein: CASSSGQGRTEAFF. The rearrangement joins TRBV9 to TRBJ1-1, with TRBD1 matching 8 bases. This CDR3 is 14 amino acids long. Germline assignment: CDR1 SGDLS and CDR2 YYNGEE. The ends lost 4 bases at V and 4 bases at J; junction bases unmatched: 6.

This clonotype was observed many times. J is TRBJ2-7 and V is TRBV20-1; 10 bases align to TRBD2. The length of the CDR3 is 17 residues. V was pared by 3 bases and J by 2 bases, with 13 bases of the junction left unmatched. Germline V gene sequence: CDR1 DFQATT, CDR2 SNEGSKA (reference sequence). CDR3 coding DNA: TGCAGTGCTAGTCTTTGGCGGAGCGGGAGGGAACCCTACGAGCAGTACTTC. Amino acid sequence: CSASLWRSGREPYEQYF.

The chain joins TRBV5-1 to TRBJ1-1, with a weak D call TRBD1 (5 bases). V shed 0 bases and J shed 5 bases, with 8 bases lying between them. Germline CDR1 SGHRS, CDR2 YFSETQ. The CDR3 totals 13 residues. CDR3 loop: CASSLEGFTEAFF. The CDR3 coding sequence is TGCGCCAGCAGCTTGGAGGGGTTTACTGAAGCTTTCTTT.

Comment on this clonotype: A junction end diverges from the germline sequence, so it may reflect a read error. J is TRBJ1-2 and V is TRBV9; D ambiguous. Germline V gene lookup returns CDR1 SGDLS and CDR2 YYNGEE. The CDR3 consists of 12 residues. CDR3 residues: CASSPNTHGYTF. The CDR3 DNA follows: TGTGCGAGCAGTCCTAATACCCATGGCTACACCTTC.

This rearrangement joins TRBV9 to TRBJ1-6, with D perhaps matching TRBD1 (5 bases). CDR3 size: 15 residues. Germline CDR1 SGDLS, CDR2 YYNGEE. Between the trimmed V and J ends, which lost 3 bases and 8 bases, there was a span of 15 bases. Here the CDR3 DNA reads TGTGCCAGCAGCGCCGGGGGGGGTATCGATTCACCCCTCCACTTT. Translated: CASSAGGGIDSPLHF.

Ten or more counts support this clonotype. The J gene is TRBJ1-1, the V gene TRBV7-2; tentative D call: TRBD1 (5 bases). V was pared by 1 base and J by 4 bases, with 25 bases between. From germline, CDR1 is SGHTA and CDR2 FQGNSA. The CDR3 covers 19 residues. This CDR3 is CASSLEGRGTQGLVTEAFF. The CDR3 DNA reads TGTGCCAGCAGCTTAGAGGGAAGGGGTACCCAGGGACTGGTCACTGAAGCTTTCTTT.

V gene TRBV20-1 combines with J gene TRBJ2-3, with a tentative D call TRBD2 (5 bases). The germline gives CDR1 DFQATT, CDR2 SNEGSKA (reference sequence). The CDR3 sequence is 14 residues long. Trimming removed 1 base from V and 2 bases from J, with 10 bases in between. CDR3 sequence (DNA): TGCAGTGCTAGAGTCCGGGGAGACACAGATACGCAGTATTTT. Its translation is CSARVRGDTDTQYF.

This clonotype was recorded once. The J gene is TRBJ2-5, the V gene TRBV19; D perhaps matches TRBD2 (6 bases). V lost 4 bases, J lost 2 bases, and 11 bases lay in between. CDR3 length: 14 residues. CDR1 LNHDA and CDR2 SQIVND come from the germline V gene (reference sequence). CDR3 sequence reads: CASSTDYPQETQYF. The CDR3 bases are TGTGCCAGTAGTACGGACTACCCTCAAGAGACCCAGTACTTC. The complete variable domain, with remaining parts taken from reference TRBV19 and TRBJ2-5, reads DGGITQSPKYLFRKEGQNVTLSCEQNLNHDAMYWYRQDPGQGLRLIYYSQIVNDFQKGDIAEGYSVSREKKESFPLTVTSAQKNPTAFYLCASSTDYPQETQYFGPGTRLLVL.